These 16 T cell receptor beta chains came from one sample sequenced in a study of T cell changes during pregnancy in multiple sclerosis. Measured with immunoSEQ multiplex PCR; TCRdb has only the in-frame clones, and not every one. The sample has around 4,000 clones; just over 85% are singletons. This material consisted of CD8+ T cells from peripheral blood mononuclear cells, taken in the first trimester of pregnancy. These receptors all stem from a female donor in good health, enrolled as a control in a pregnancy study.

By share, this clone ranks as large (0.1 to 1%). The rearrangement uses TRBV2 and TRBJ1-6; 9 positions agree with TRBD1. Germline V gene data show CDR1 as SNHLY and CDR2 as FYNNEI. V shed 6 bases, J shed 7 bases, and the junction held 4 bases outside the gene matches. CDR3 length: 14 residues. CDR3 in DNA: TGTGCCAGCAGCGCAGGGACAGGGAATTCACCCCTCCACTTT. It is translated as CASSAGTGNSPLHF.

This chain links TRBV21-1 with TRBJ1-6; the table's D call TRBD1 went unverified against the DNA. TRBV21-1 constitutes a pseudogene. The length of the CDR3 is 15 residues. CDR3 bases: TGTGCCAGCAGCAAAAAGGACAGGGCGGGTTCACCCCTCCACTTT. Its translation is CASSKKDRAGSPLHF.

This rearrangement joins TRBV5-4 to TRBJ1-1, with TRBD1 matching over 7 bases. CDR1 SGHNT and CDR2 YYREEE come from the germline V gene (reference sequence). V was pared by 5 bases and J by 8 bases, with 9 bases of the junction left unmatched. This CDR3 has 13 amino acids. CDR3 sequence: CASSADRDPEAFF. As DNA, the CDR3 is TGTGCCAGCAGTGCAGACAGGGACCCAGAAGCTTTCTTT.

The chain links TRBV7-2 to TRBJ1-2, with D perhaps matching TRBD1 (5 bases). The CDR3 runs 14 residues. V lost 1 base and J lost 3, with 9 bases in between. The germline gives CDR1 SGHTA, CDR2 FQGNSA. Here the CDR3 reads CASSLGRADYGYTF. The DNA of the CDR3 is TGTGCCAGCAGCTTAGGCAGGGCTGACTATGGCTACACCTTC.

The V call is TRBV30, the J call TRBJ1-1; D remains unclear. The CDR3 is made up of 13 amino acids. CDR1 and CDR2 (germline): GTSNPN, SVGIG (reference sequence). Trimming shortened V by 1 base and J by 1 base, and 7 bases separated the two germline ends. CDR3 amino acids: CAWSAEENTEAFF. The CDR3 coding sequence is TGTGCCTGGAGTGCCGAGGAGAACACTGAAGCTTTCTTT.

The V and J genes are TRBV6-4 and TRBJ2-1, with 10 positions matching TRBD2. Germline CDR1 MRHNA, CDR2 SNTAGT. The CDR3 has 15 amino acids. The J segment lost 9 bases and the V segment lost 2 bases, leaving 7 bases of the junction unmatched. This chain's CDR3 is CASSDGLAGVVEQFF. The CDR3 DNA reads as TGTGCCAGCAGTGACGGGCTAGCGGGAGTTGTTGAGCAGTTCTTC.

This clone showed up just a few times. The rearrangement joins TRBV7-9 to TRBJ1-1; TRBD1 matches at 10 bases. CDR1 is SEHNR and CDR2 is FQNEAQ in the germline V gene (reference sequence). V dropped 5 bases and J dropped 6; count of bases not matched to a gene: 9. This CDR3 is built from 15 residues. DNA of the CDR3: TGTGCCAGCAGCAGGAGGGACAGGGGATACTCTGAAGCTTTCTTT. It specifies CASSRRDRGYSEAFF.

As to this clone: One end of the junction fails to match germline, which may point to a read error. The gene calls are TRBV18 and TRBJ2-5; D might be TRBD2 (5 bases). CDR1 and CDR2 from the germline V gene are KGHSH and LQKENI. This CDR3 has 14 amino acids. The CDR3 loop reads CASAPSGSAETQYF. As DNA, the CDR3 is TGTGCCAGCGCACCGTCGGGGAGTGCAGAGACCCAGTACTTC.

V is TRBV10-2 and J is TRBJ1-2, with D maybe TRBD1 (6 bases). In germline, CDR1 is WSHSY, CDR2 SAAADI. CDR3 length: 16 amino acids. The V and J ends lost 4 bases and 7 bases respectively, with 22 bases between them. The DNA for the CDR3 is TGCGCCAGCAGTGTGGGGGGGGCCGGGACCGGAGCTGGCTACACCTTC. Translated: CASSVGGAGTGAGYTF.

This clone appeared a few times. The chain recombines TRBV7-6 with TRBJ1-1; 8 bases line up with TRBD1. Per germline, CDR1 SGHVS and CDR2 FNYEAQ. The CDR3 loop spans 17 amino acids. The V and J ends lost 1 base and 1 base, in that order; junction bases with no gene match: 8. The CDR3 is CASSLVLTGARNTEAFF. CDR3 sequence (DNA): TGTGCCAGCAGCTTAGTCTTGACAGGGGCGCGGAACACTGAAGCTTTCTTT.

This clone was detected only once. This rearrangement joins TRBV13 to TRBJ2-7, with 11 bases aligning to TRBD1. The CDR3 has 13 amino acids. The V gene's germline CDR1 is PRHDT and CDR2 FYEKMQ (reference sequence). Trimming cost V 8 bases and J 0 bases; bases outside gene matches: 0. The CDR3, as DNA: TGTGCCAGCGGGACAGGGGGCTCCTACGAGCAGTACTTC. Amino acid sequence: CASGTGGSYEQYF.

This clone was seen more than once but under ten times. The chain is built from TRBV4-3 and TRBJ2-7; no reliable D call. Germline V gives CDR1 LGHNA, CDR2 YSLEER. CDR3 length: 13 amino acids. Trimming pared 0 bases from V and 3 bases from J, leaving 6 bases between. The CDR3 bases are TGCGCCAGCAGCCAAGAGAACTTCTACGAGCAGTACTTC. Translating it yields CASSQENFYEQYF.

V usage is TRBV15 and J usage is TRBJ2-6; 8 bases are shared with TRBD1. CDR1 LNHNV and CDR2 YYDKDF come from the germline V gene (reference sequence). With 5 bases clipped from V and 0 bases from J, the junction kept 9 bases outside the gene matches. The CDR3 spans 18 residues. The DNA for the CDR3 is TGTGCCACCAGCGGGCCGGGACAGGATATCTCTGGGGCCAACGTCCTGACTTTC. Encoded protein: CATSGPGQDISGANVLTF.

The rearrangement links TRBV7-9 to TRBJ1-1; weak D call: TRBD1 (6 bases). This CDR3 spans 16 amino acids. Germline assignment: CDR1 SEHNR and CDR2 FQNEAQ (reference sequence). V gave up 1 base and J gave up 7 bases, with 19 bases separating them. Here the CDR3 DNA reads TGTGCCAGCAGCTTAGAAGGGCTGGGAGGGGGAGGTGAAGCTTTCTTT. This translates into CASSLEGLGGGGEAFF.

This clone was detected only a few times. The genes are TRBV6-1 and TRBJ2-7; 9 bases fit TRBD1. Germline V lookup: CDR1 MNHNS, CDR2 SASEGT. There are 16 residues in the CDR3. V was clipped by 2 bases and J by 4 bases; unmatched bases: 9. The CDR3 DNA is TGTGCCAGCAGTGAAAGAGGGACAGGGATTTTTTACGAGCAGTACTTC. This codes for CASSERGTGIFYEQYF.

The chain carries TRBV5-1 and TRBJ2-2; 7 bases line up with TRBD2. V shed 4 bases, J shed 4 bases, and the junction held 7 bases outside the gene matches. This CDR3 comprises 15 residues. Germline V gene sequence: CDR1 SGHRS, CDR2 YFSETQ. This CDR3 is CASSLRTSGTGELFF. CDR3 in DNA: TGCGCCAGCAGCCTTCGGACTAGTGGCACCGGGGAGCTGTTTTTT.